The 5 T cell receptor beta chains below come from one sample, sequenced in a study of neurological immune-mediated disorders (dated by TCRdb to between 2018 and 2021). Taken with the paper, the label for time point translates to: longitudinal time-point 2. Library preparation was by 5' RACE. Sequenced using an Illumina HiSeq 2500. TCRdb reprocessed the public reads (quality trimming at Q25 with fastp, clone calling with MiXCR) and kept in-frame beta chains. Rows with one shared CDR3 protein collapse into an entry with the most common genes and DNA. For this sample the table gives about 90,000 distinct CDR3 sequences, of which over 10% were detected only once. The biggest ten clones account for around 4.5% of the sample. The sample taken for sequencing was PBMCs. The receptors originated from a female donor with HTLV-1-associated myelopathy (HAM/TSP).

This clonotype was seen many times. The rearrangement links TRBV7-9 to TRBJ2-3; 9 bases align to TRBD2. The CDR3 sequence is 17 residues long. Trimming removed 0 bases from V and 4 bases from J; junction bases left unmatched: 8. Germline V lookup: CDR1 SEHNR, CDR2 FQNEAQ (reference sequence). The CDR3 region has the DNA TGTGCCAGCAGCTTAGCGGGCCCGAGACTAGCGGCAGATACGCAGTATTTT. This translates into CASSLAGPRLAADTQYF.

To note about this clonotype: Possible read error: a much larger clone is one base away. The rearrangement uses TRBV14 and TRBJ2-2; D might be TRBD2 (5 bases). The length of the CDR3 is 16 residues. Germline CDR1 and CDR2: SGHDN and FVKESK. Trimming stripped 1 base from V and 9 bases from J, with 18 bases between. The CDR3 is CASSQASGRPDWELFF. DNA of the CDR3: TGTGCCAGCAGCCAAGCCAGCGGCAGGCCGGACTGGGAGCTGTTTTTT. Variable domain in full (rest from reference TRBV14 and TRBJ2-2): EAGVTQFPSHSVIEKGQTVTLRCDPISGHDNLYWYRRVMGKEIKFLLHFVKESKQDESGMPNNRFLAERTGGTYSTLKVQPAELEDSGVYFCASSQASGRPDWELFFGEGSRLTVL.

This clonotype was detected ten times or more. V gene TRBV10-3 combines with J gene TRBJ2-1, with TRBD2 identical over 10 bases. CDR1 is ENHRY, CDR2 SYGVKD, per germline. The CDR3 spans 14 residues. V shed 7 bases and J 5 bases; nucleotides not matched to a gene: 5. The CDR3 DNA sequence: TGTGCCATCAATCGAGCGGGGGGGAACAATGAGCAGTTCTTC. It encodes CAINRAGGNNEQFF.

This clonotype has a count of ten or more. CDR3 DNA sequence: TGTGCCAGCAGTCGCACCCGGGCACGAACCTACGAGCAGTACTTC. It specifies CASSRTRARTYEQYF. The rearrangement uses TRBV28 and TRBJ2-7; D gene ambiguous. The germline gives CDR1 MDHEN, CDR2 SYDVKM. The CDR3 is 15 residues long. V gave up 5 bases and J gave up 2 bases, with 16 bases separating them.

In the case of this clonotype: Its ends do not fully match the called genes, so a read error is possible. The CDR3 DNA reads TGTGCCAGCTGCTTAGTAGGCATGGGGGTCACTGAAGCTTTCTTT. Residues: CASCLVGMGVTEAFF. V usage is TRBV7-3 and J usage is TRBJ1-1; D is perhaps TRBD1 (5 bases). Germline loops: CDR1 SGHTA, CDR2 FQGTGA. The CDR3 loop spans 15 amino acids.